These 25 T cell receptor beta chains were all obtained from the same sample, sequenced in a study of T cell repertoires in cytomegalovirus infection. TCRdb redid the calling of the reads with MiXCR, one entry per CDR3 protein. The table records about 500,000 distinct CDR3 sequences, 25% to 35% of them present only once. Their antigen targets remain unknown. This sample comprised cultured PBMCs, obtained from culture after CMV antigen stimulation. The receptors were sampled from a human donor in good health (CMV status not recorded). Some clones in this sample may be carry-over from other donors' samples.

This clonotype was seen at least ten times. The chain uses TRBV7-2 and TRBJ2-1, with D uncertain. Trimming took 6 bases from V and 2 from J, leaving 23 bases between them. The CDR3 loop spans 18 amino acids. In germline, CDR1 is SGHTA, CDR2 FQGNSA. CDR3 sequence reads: CASRLIPTPLNPYNEQFF. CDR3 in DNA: TGTGCCAGCAGATTAATCCCCACTCCCCTTAACCCCTACAATGAGCAGTTCTTC.

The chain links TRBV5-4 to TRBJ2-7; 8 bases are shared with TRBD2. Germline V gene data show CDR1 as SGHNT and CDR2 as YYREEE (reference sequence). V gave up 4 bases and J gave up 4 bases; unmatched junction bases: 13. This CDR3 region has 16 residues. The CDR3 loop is CASSPGGVRDEYEQYF. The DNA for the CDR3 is TGTGCCAGCAGCCCCGGGGGGGTGAGGGATGAGTACGAGCAGTACTTC.

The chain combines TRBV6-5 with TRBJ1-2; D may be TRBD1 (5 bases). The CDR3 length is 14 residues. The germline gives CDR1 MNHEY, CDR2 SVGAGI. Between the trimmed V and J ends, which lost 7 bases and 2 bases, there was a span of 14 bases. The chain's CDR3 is CASTTAGRNYGYTF. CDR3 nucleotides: TGTGCCAGCACCACCGCAGGGAGAAACTATGGCTACACCTTC.

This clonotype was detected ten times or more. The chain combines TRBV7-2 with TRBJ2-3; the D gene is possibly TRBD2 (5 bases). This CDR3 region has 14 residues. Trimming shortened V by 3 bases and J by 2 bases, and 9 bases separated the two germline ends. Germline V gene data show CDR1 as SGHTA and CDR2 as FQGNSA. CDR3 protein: CASSFGLLTDTQYF. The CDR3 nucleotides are TGTGCCAGCAGCTTCGGACTTCTCACAGATACGCAGTATTTT. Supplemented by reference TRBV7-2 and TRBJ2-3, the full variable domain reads GAGVSQSPSNKVTEKGKDVELRCDPISGHTALYWYRQSLGQGLEFLIYFQGNSAPDKSGLPSDRFSAERTGGSVSTLTIQRTQQEDSAVYLCASSFGLLTDTQYFGPGTRLTVL.

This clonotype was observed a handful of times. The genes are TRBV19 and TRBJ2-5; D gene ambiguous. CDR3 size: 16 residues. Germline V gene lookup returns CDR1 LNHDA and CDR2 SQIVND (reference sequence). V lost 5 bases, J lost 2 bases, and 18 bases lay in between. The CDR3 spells CASSLSPSWQQETQYF. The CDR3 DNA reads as TGTGCCAGTAGTTTATCCCCGTCGTGGCAGCAAGAGACCCAGTACTTC.

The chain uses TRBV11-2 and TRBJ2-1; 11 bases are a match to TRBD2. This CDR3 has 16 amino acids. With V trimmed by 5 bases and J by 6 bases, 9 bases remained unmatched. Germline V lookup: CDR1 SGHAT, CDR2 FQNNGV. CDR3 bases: TGTGCCAGCAGCCTGGGGACTAGCGGTGGGATCAATGAGCAGTTCTTC. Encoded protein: CASSLGTSGGINEQFF.

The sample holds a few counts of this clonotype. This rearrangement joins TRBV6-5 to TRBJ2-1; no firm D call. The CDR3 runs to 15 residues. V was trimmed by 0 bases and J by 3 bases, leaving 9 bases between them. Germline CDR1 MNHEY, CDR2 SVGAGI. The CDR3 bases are TGTGCCAGCAGTTACTCACGACCCTTCTACAATGAGCAGTTCTTC. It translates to CASSYSRPFYNEQFF.

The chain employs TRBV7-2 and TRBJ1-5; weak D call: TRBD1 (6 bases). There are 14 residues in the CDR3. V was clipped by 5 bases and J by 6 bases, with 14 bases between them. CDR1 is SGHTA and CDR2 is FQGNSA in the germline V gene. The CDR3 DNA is TGTGCCAGCAGCCGACCAGGGGTCCGTCAGCCCCAGCATTTT. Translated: CASSRPGVRQPQHF.

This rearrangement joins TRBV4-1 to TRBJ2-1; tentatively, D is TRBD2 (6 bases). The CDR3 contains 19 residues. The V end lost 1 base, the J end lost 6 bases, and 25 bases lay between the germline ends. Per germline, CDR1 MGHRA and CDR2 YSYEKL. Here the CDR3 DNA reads TGCGCCAGCAGCCAAGGGTCTACGGAAGAATACTTCGGGGGCAATGAGCAGTTCTTC. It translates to CASSQGSTEEYFGGNEQFF.

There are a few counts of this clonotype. DNA of the CDR3: TGTGCCGGCCGGAAGGTCTCCAGCGATACGCAGTATTTT. Its protein is CAGRKVSSDTQYF. The chain carries TRBV7-9 and TRBJ2-3; unclear D gene. The CDR3 is made up of 13 amino acids. Germline V gives CDR1 SEHNR, CDR2 FQNEAQ (reference sequence). V was pared by 11 bases and J by 6 bases, with 18 bases between.

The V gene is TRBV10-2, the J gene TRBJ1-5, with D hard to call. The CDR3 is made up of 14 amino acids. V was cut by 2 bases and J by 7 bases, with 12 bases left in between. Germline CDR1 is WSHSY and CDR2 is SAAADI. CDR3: CASSEPGLRQPQHF. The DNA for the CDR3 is TGCGCCAGCAGTGAGCCGGGCCTGCGGCAGCCCCAGCATTTT.

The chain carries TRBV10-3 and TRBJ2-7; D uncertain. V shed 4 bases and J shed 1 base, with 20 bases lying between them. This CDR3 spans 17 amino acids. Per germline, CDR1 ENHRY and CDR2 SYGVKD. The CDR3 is CAISVPPTAYCSYEQYV. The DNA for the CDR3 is TGTGCCATCAGTGTACCCCCGACTGCTTACTGTTCCTACGAGCAGTACGTC.

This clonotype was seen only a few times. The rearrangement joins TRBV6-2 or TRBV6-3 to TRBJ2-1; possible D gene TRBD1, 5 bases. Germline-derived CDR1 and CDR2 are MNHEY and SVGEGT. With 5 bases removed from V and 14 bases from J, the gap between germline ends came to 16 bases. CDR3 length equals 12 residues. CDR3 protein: CASSPEPLREFF. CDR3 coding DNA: TGTGCCAGCAGTCCGGAGCCCCTCAGGGAGTTCTTC.

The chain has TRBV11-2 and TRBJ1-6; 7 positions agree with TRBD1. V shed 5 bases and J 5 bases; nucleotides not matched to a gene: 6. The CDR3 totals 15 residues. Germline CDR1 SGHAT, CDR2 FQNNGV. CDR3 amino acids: CASSPGTANNSPLHF. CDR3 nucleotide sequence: TGTGCCAGCAGCCCCGGGACAGCTAATAATTCACCCCTCCACTTT.

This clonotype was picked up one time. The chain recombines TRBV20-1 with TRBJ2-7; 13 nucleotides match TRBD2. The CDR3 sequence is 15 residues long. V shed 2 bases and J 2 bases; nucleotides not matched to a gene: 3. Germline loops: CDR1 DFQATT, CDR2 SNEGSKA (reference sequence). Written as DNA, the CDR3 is TGCAGTGCTAGAACTGGGACTAGCGGGACCTACGAGCAGTACTTC. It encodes CSARTGTSGTYEQYF.

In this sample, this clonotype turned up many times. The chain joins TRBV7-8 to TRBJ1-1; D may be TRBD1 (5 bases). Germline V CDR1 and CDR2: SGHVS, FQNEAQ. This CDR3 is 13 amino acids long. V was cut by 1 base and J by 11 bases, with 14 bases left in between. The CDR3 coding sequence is TGTGCCAGCAGCTTAGACGTGGACATAGGGGCTTTCTTT. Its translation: CASSLDVDIGAFF.

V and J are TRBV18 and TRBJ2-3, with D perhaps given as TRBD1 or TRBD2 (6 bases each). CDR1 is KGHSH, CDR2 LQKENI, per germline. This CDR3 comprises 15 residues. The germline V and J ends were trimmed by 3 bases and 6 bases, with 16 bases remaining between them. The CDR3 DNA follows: TGTGCCAGCTCACCGCAGGGGAATGGAGGGGATACGCAGTATTTT. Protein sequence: CASSPQGNGGDTQYF.

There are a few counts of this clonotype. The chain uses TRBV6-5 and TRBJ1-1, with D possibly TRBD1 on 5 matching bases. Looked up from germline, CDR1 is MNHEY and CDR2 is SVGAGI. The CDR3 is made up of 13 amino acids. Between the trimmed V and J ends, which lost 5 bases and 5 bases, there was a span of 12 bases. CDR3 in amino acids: CASSQKGITEAFF. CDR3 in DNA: TGTGCCAGCAGTCAAAAGGGGATAACTGAAGCTTTCTTT.

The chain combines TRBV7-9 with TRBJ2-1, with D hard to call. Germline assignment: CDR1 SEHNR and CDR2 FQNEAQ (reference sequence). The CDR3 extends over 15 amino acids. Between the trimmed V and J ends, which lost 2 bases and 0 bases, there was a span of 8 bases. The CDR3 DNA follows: TGTGCCAGCAGCTTAACAGCTAACTCCTACAATGAGCAGTTCTTC. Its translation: CASSLTANSYNEQFF.

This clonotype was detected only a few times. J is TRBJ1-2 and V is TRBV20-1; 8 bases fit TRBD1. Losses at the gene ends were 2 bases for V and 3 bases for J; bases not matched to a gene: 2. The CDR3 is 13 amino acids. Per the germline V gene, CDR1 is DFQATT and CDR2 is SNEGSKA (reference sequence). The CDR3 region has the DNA TGCAGTGCTAGACAGGGGGCCGACTATGGCTACACCTTC. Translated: CSARQGADYGYTF.

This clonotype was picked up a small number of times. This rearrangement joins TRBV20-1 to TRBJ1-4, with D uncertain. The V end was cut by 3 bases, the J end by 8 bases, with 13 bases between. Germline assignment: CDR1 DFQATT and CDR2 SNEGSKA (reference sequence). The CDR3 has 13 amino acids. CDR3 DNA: TGCAGTGCTAGTCGCGGGGATGGCGAAAAACTGTTTTTT. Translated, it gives CSASRGDGEKLFF.

The CDR3 DNA follows: TGTGCCACCAGTGACACAGGGGCGAGGGGTGATGAGCAGTTCTTC. Translation gives CATSDTGARGDEQFF. The chain combines TRBV24-1 with TRBJ2-1; 7 nucleotides agree with TRBD1. Losses at the gene ends were 4 bases for V and 8 bases for J; bases not matched to a gene: 10. The CDR3 covers 15 residues. From germline, CDR1 is KGHDR and CDR2 SFDVKD.

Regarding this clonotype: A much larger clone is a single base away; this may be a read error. The CDR3 DNA is TGTGCCAGCAGCGGACAGGAGAACACTGAAGCTTTCTTT. Protein product: CASSGQENTEAFF. This sequence joins TRBV12-3 or TRBV12-4 and TRBJ1-1; 7 nucleotides align to TRBD1. The CDR3 sequence is 13 residues long. V was clipped by 6 bases and J by 1 base; unmatched bases: 2.

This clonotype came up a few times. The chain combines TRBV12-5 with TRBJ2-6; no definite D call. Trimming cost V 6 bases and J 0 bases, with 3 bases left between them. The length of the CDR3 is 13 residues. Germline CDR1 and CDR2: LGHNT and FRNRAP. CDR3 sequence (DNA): TGTGCTAGTGGGCTCTCTGGGGCCAACGTCCTGACTTTC. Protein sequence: CASGLSGANVLTF. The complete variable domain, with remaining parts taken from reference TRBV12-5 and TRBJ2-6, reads DARVTQTPRHKVTEMGQEVTMRCQPILGHNTVFWYRQTMMQGLELLAYFRNRAPLDDSGMPKDRFSAEMPDATLATLKIQPSEPRDSAVYFCASGLSGANVLTFGAGSRLTVL.

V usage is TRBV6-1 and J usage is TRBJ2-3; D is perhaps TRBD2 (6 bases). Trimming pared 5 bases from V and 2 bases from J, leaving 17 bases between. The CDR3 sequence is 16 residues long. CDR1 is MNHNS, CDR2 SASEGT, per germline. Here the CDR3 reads CASSRLEGQLTDTQYF. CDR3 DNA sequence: TGTGCCAGCAGTCGACTGGAGGGCCAACTCACAGATACGCAGTATTTT.